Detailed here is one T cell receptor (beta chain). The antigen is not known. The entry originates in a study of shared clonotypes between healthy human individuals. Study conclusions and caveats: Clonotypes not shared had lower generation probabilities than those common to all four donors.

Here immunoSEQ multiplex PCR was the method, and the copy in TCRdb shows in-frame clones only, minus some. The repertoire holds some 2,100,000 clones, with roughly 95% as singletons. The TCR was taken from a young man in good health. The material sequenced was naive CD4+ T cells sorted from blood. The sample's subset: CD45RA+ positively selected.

The CDR3 nucleotides are TGCGCCAGCAGTGAGTGGCAGGGGGCTGAGCAGTACTTC. Protein sequence: CASSEWQGAEQYF. The rearrangement joins TRBV10-1 to TRBJ2-7; 8 positions agree with TRBD1. CDR3 length: 13 amino acids. V dropped 1 base and J dropped 7; count of bases not matched to a gene: 3. Germline V CDR1 and CDR2: WNHNN, SYGVQD (reference sequence).